This T cell receptor (beta chain) was sequenced for a study of cytomegalovirus exposure and HLA in healthy donors. Study details: The same platform used for the 650 to 850 first-cohort repertoires was also used for the 100 to 150 validation repertoires, as a later analysis reported.

To note about this clone: Its antigen remains unidentified.

Study-wide results and limits: The study flagged some 180 TCR beta chains as cytomegalovirus-associated. In vitro testing confirmed three CMV-associated chains as specific for CMV antigens. Reported results showed that the classifier diagnosed cytomegalovirus status with high specificity and sensitivity.

TCRdb keeps only in-frame clones here, not all; method: immunoSEQ multiplex PCR. This sample has under 200,000 clones, with nearly 90% found just once. Trimming cost V 5 bases and J 12 bases; bases outside gene matches: 9. This CDR3 spans 15 amino acids. Germline V gene data show CDR1 as SGHTA and CDR2 as FQGNSA. The sequencing input was PBMCs. The chain couples TRBV7-2 to TRBJ2-1; 14 bases are a match to TRBD2. The clonotype comes from a woman in her late teens or twenties in good health and CMV-seropositive. CDR3 region: CASSTRGGLAGAQFF. CDR3 bases: TGTGCCAGCAGCACAAGGGGGGGACTAGCGGGAGCGCAGTTCTTC.